The 32 T cell receptor beta chains reported below all come from one sample, sequenced in a study of T cell responses to AZD1222 COVID-19 vaccine. Profiled with immunoSEQ multiplex PCR; TCRdb holds only in-frame clones, not every one. The sample includes roughly 130,000 clones, 88% of them seen just once. The sequenced sample was peripheral blood, obtained on day 0 of AZD1222 vaccination. These receptors came from an adult in good health.

This chain connects TRBV3-1 (or the pseudogene TRBV3-2) to TRBJ2-1; the match to TRBD2 covers 8 bases. The CDR3 runs to 14 residues. Trimming removed 7 bases from V and 1 base from J; junction bases left unmatched: 3. CDR1 and CDR2 from the germline V gene are LGHDT and YNNKEL (reference sequence). DNA for the CDR3: TGTGCCAGCACACTAGCGGTTTCCTACAATGAGCAGTTCTTC. The encoded protein is CASTLAVSYNEQFF.

This sequence joins TRBV11-3 and TRBJ2-7, with 7 nucleotides matching TRBD1. J was trimmed by 5 bases and V by 2 bases; bases with no gene match: 9. Germline-derived CDR1 and CDR2 are SGHNT and YENEEA. This CDR3 region has 15 residues. The CDR3 is CASSLRGGPSNEQYF. CDR3 sequence (DNA): TGTGCCAGCAGCTTAAGAGGGGGCCCCTCAAACGAGCAGTACTTC.

This clone was seen only once. V usage is TRBV19 and J usage is TRBJ2-6; D perhaps matches TRBD1 (6 bases). V was clipped by 6 bases and J by 3 bases, with 12 bases between them. This CDR3 is 15 amino acids long. Germline CDR1 and CDR2: LNHDA and SQIVND (reference sequence). The CDR3 DNA follows: TGTGCCAGTAGCAGGGGAGATGGTGGGGCCAACGTCCTGACTTTC. Protein product: CASSRGDGGANVLTF.

The CDR3 is CASSPDRGRNYGYTF. Here the CDR3 DNA reads TGTGCCAGCAGCCCAGACAGGGGGCGAAACTATGGCTACACCTTC. The genes are TRBV7-8 and TRBJ1-2; TRBD1 matches at 10 bases. V trimming: 5 bases; J trimming: 2 bases; junction bases outside the gene matches: 5. The CDR3 has 15 amino acids. The germline CDR1 and CDR2 sequences are SGHVS and FQNEAQ.

The chain uses TRBV11-3 and TRBJ1-1, with a possible D match to TRBD1 (6 bases). Germline-derived CDR1 and CDR2 are SGHNT and YENEEA. The CDR3 extends over 13 amino acids. Trimming stripped 1 base from V and 6 bases from J, with 9 bases between. The CDR3 DNA is TGTGCCAGCAGCTTAGGGGGGGCCGCTGAAGCTTTCTTT. Protein: CASSLGGAAEAFF.

The V and J genes are TRBV11-2 and TRBJ2-7; 7 bases match TRBD2. Trimming removed 0 bases from V and 3 bases from J; junction bases left unmatched: 5. This CDR3 has 15 residues. Germline V gives CDR1 SGHAT, CDR2 FQNNGV. CDR3 coding DNA: TGTGCCAGCAGCTTAGAGGGAGCTAGCGGCTACGAGCAGTACTTC. It translates to CASSLEGASGYEQYF.

V usage is TRBV7-9 and J usage is TRBJ2-3; 11 bases are a match to TRBD2. There are 18 residues in the CDR3. Per germline, CDR1 SEHNR and CDR2 FQNEAQ (reference sequence). Trimming removed 5 bases from V and 2 bases from J; junction bases left unmatched: 12. The CDR3 sequence is CASSTPVSGGGPTDTQYF. The DNA of the CDR3 is TGTGCCAGCAGCACCCCGGTTAGCGGGGGGGGGCCCACAGATACGCAGTATTTT.

The chain combines TRBV7-8 with TRBJ2-1, with 7 bases that match TRBD1. Germline loops: CDR1 SGHVS, CDR2 FQNEAQ. V gave up 5 bases and J gave up 9 bases; unmatched junction bases: 7. The length of the CDR3 is 13 residues. CDR3 in amino acids: CASSRSRGFEQFF. The DNA of the CDR3 is TGTGCCAGCAGCCGATCCAGGGGGTTTGAGCAGTTCTTC.

The rearrangement joins TRBV5-1 to TRBJ1-2; D possibly corresponds to TRBD1 (6 bases). Trimming stripped 2 bases from V and 2 bases from J, with 10 bases between. This CDR3 spans 14 amino acids. Germline CDR1 is SGHRS and CDR2 is YFSETQ. In DNA form, the CDR3 reads TGCGCCAGCAGCTTAGGACAGCAGAACTATGGCTACACCTTC. Encoded protein: CASSLGQQNYGYTF.

V and J are TRBV19 and TRBJ1-2; 7 bases are a match to TRBD1. Germline CDR1 LNHDA, CDR2 SQIVND (reference sequence). V gave up 9 bases and J gave up 6 bases; unmatched junction bases: 13. The CDR3 runs to 14 residues. In nucleotides, the CDR3 is TGTGCCAGCCAAACCTCGACAGGGAAGGATGGCTACACCTTC. Translated: CASQTSTGKDGYTF. The complete variable domain, with remaining parts taken from reference TRBV19 and TRBJ1-2, reads DGGITQSPKYLFRKEGQNVTLSCEQNLNHDAMYWYRQDPGQGLRLIYYSQIVNDFQKGDIAEGYSVSREKKESFPLTVTSAQKNPTAFYLCASQTSTGKDGYTFGSGTRLTVV.

This clone appeared a single time. The chain carries TRBV7-8 and TRBJ1-4, with a tentative D call TRBD1 (5 bases). Germline V gene sequence: CDR1 SGHVS, CDR2 FQNEAQ. V was cut by 0 bases and J by 5 bases, with 19 bases left in between. The CDR3 loop spans 18 amino acids. CDR3 sequence (DNA): TGTGCCAGCAGCTTAGCGCCGGGGGGTGGACCCGAAAATGAAAAACTGTTTTTT. Residues: CASSLAPGGGPENEKLFF.

This chain links TRBV18 with TRBJ2-7, with 10 bases that match TRBD2. Unmatched junction bases numbered 0, after V lost 4 bases and J lost 0 bases. The CDR3 loop spans 14 amino acids. Germline CDR1 and CDR2: KGHSH and LQKENI. The CDR3 region is CASSQREGSYEQYF. The CDR3 DNA sequence: TGTGCCAGCTCACAGCGGGAGGGCTCCTACGAGCAGTACTTC.

This rearrangement joins TRBV5-4 to TRBJ1-1; no clear D gene. This CDR3 is built from 13 residues. Germline CDR1 and CDR2: SGHNT and YYREEE (reference sequence). V lost 6 bases and J 1 base, leaving 10 bases between the germline ends. CDR3 residues: CASNRPGNTEAFF. As DNA, the CDR3 is TGTGCCAGCAACCGACCAGGGAACACTGAAGCTTTCTTT.

This chain uses TRBV29-1 with TRBJ1-5, with D perhaps matching TRBD1 (5 bases). The CDR3 is made up of 12 amino acids. Per the germline V gene, CDR1 is SQVTM and CDR2 is ANQGSEA. V lost 4 bases and J lost 4, with 8 bases in between. The CDR3 sequence is CSVVGGNQPQHF. The CDR3 bases are TGCAGCGTTGTGGGGGGGAATCAGCCCCAGCATTTT.

This chain connects TRBV11-3 to TRBJ2-2; D unclear. Per germline, CDR1 SGHNT and CDR2 YENEEA. The CDR3 consists of 15 residues. With 4 bases removed from V and 6 bases from J, the gap between germline ends came to 15 bases. CDR3 in amino acids: CASSSRPDGAGELFF. Written as DNA, the CDR3 is TGTGCCAGCAGCTCCCGGCCTGATGGGGCCGGGGAGCTGTTTTTT.

The rearrangement uses TRBV6-6 and TRBJ1-5, with D uncertain. CDR1 MNHNY and CDR2 SVGAGI come from the germline V gene (reference sequence). Deletions cut 2 bases from V and 4 bases from J, with 6 bases between. The CDR3 length is 13 residues. CDR3 nucleotide sequence: TGTGCCAGCAGTTACGTCCAGAATCAGCCCCAGCATTTT. This translates into CASSYVQNQPQHF.

The V and J genes are TRBV3-1 (or the pseudogene TRBV3-2) and TRBJ2-7; D gene uncertain. V lost 0 bases and J 6 bases, leaving 12 bases between the germline ends. The CDR3 runs to 14 residues. Germline CDR1 reads LGHDT; CDR2 reads YNNKEL (reference sequence). For the CDR3, the DNA is TGTGCCAGCAGCCAAGAATTTGGGTTGAGCGAGCAGTACTTC. This sequence encodes CASSQEFGLSEQYF.

The rearrangement joins TRBV19 to TRBJ2-1; 8 bases agree with TRBD1. Trimming at V came to 3 bases and at J to 4 bases, leaving 5 bases not matched to a gene. Germline CDR1 reads LNHDA; CDR2 reads SQIVND (reference sequence). CDR3 size: 15 residues. In nucleotides, the CDR3 is TGTGCCAGTAGTATGGACAGGGCGGTGTACAATGAGCAGTTCTTC. Translated: CASSMDRAVYNEQFF.

For the CDR3, the DNA is TGTGCCAGCAGTTTTAGCGGGGGGGAAAAGCAGTTCTTC. It yields the protein CASSFSGGEKQFF. The gene calls are TRBV9 and TRBJ2-1; 11 bases are shared with TRBD2. This CDR3 contains 13 residues. Germline V gene sequence: CDR1 SGDLS, CDR2 YYNGEE. Losses at the gene ends were 5 bases for V and 11 bases for J; bases not matched to a gene: 6.

The chain recombines TRBV19 with TRBJ1-1; D perhaps matches TRBD1 (6 bases). CDR1 LNHDA and CDR2 SQIVND come from the germline V gene (reference sequence). The V end was cut by 3 bases, the J end by 1 base, with 12 bases between. This CDR3 region has 15 residues. CDR3 coding DNA: TGTGCCAGTAGTATTACAGGGTCTTGGAACACTGAAGCTTTCTTT. Amino acid sequence: CASSITGSWNTEAFF.

The J gene is TRBJ1-2, the V gene TRBV27; D is ambiguous. The V end was cut by 4 bases, the J end by 3 bases, with 12 bases between. The CDR3 sequence is 14 residues long. From germline, CDR1 is MNHEY and CDR2 SMNVEV (reference sequence). The CDR3 DNA is TGTGCCAGCAGTTCCCTGAGGCCGTACTATGGCTACACCTTC. Amino acid sequence: CASSSLRPYYGYTF.

The CDR3 sequence is CASSEFSRGNQPQHF. In DNA, the CDR3 is TGCGCCAGCAGTGAGTTCAGTAGGGGCAATCAGCCCCAGCATTTT. This chain joins TRBV10-2 and TRBJ1-5; D gene ambiguous. Germline V gene data show CDR1 as WSHSY and CDR2 as SAAADI. The CDR3 has 15 residues. V was trimmed by 1 base and J by 2 bases, leaving 9 bases between them.

The V call is TRBV11-2, the J call TRBJ1-1; maybe TRBD1 (6 bases). The germline V gene has CDR1 SGHAT and CDR2 FQNNGV. CDR3 length: 17 amino acids. Trimming stripped 1 base from V and 2 bases from J, with 17 bases between. The CDR3 sequence is CASSLAGKGGFNTEAFF. The CDR3 DNA is TGTGCCAGCAGCTTAGCCGGGAAAGGGGGGTTCAACACTGAAGCTTTCTTT.

The V gene is TRBV7-9, the J gene TRBJ2-7; tentatively, D is TRBD1 or TRBD2 (5 bases each). The V end was cut by 9 bases, the J end by 2 bases, with 17 bases between. Germline CDR1 reads SEHNR; CDR2 reads FQNEAQ (reference sequence). The CDR3 is made up of 14 amino acids. Written as DNA, the CDR3 is TGTGCCAGTTCCCCCGGGACGTTGGCCTACGAGCAGTACTTC. Translated, it gives CASSPGTLAYEQYF.

The CDR3 coding sequence is TGCAGCGTTGTTGGACTATACTCCTACAATGAGCAGTTCTTC. Protein product: CSVVGLYSYNEQFF. This rearrangement joins TRBV29-1 to TRBJ2-1, with D possibly TRBD2 on 6 matching bases. CDR1 is SQVTM and CDR2 is ANQGSEA in the germline V gene. There are 14 residues in the CDR3. V lost 4 bases, J lost 0 bases, and 10 bases lay in between.

The rearrangement joins TRBV18 to TRBJ1-2; 8 bases are a match to TRBD1. With V trimmed by 0 bases and J by 2 bases, 5 bases remained unmatched. This CDR3 spans 16 amino acids. Per germline, CDR1 KGHSH and CDR2 LQKENI. The CDR3 loop reads CASSPPMGQENYGYTF. In DNA, the CDR3 is TGTGCCAGCTCACCACCAATGGGACAGGAAAACTATGGCTACACCTTC.

The chain combines TRBV7-2 with TRBJ2-7; D call uncertain. Germline V gene lookup returns CDR1 SGHTA and CDR2 FQGNSA. This CDR3 comprises 15 residues. The V end lost 1 base, the J end lost 3 bases, and 13 bases lay between the germline ends. The CDR3: CASSLGLLAVYEQYF. CDR3 sequence (DNA): TGTGCCAGCAGCTTAGGCCTCCTCGCAGTCTACGAGCAGTACTTC.

This chain uses TRBV6-5 with TRBJ1-5; TRBD1 might be the D (5 bases). V was trimmed by 2 bases and J by 9 bases, leaving 8 bases between them. Per the germline V gene, CDR1 is MNHEY and CDR2 is SVGAGI. The CDR3 extends over 12 amino acids. Here the CDR3 DNA reads TGTGCCAGCAGTTACGGGGGAGGGCCCCAGCATTTT. Protein product: CASSYGGGPQHF.

CDR3 region: CASSLYLVGNTEAFF. DNA of the CDR3: TGTGCCAGCAGCTTGTATCTGGTCGGGAACACTGAAGCTTTCTTT. V gene TRBV5-4 combines with J gene TRBJ1-1; no definite D call. Germline V CDR1 and CDR2: SGHNT, YYREEE (reference sequence). Trimming pared 1 base from V and 1 base from J, leaving 11 bases between. The CDR3 covers 15 residues. The whole variable domain, filled in from reference TRBV5-4 and TRBJ1-1, reads ETGVTQSPTHLIKTRGQQVTLRCSSQSGHNTVSWYQQALGQGPQFIFQYYREEENGRGNFPPRFSGLQFPNYSSELNVNALELDDSALYLCASSLYLVGNTEAFFGQGTRLTVV.

The J gene is TRBJ2-1, the V gene TRBV5-1, with TRBD1 identical over 7 bases. The CDR3 sequence is 14 residues long. The J segment lost 9 bases and the V segment lost 5 bases, leaving 11 bases of the junction unmatched. From germline, CDR1 is SGHRS and CDR2 YFSETQ. CDR3 in amino acids: CASRGWDSRGEQFF. As DNA, the CDR3 is TGCGCCAGCAGGGGGTGGGACAGTCGTGGTGAGCAGTTCTTC.

V is TRBV7-6 and J is TRBJ2-2; 10 bases match TRBD1. The length of the CDR3 is 18 residues. V lost 1 base to trimming and J lost 3 bases; unmatched junction nucleotides: 8. The germline V gene has CDR1 SGHVS and CDR2 FNYEAQ. CDR3: CASSLVRTGGMYTGELFF. For the CDR3, the DNA is TGTGCCAGCAGCTTAGTCAGGACAGGGGGGATGTACACCGGGGAGCTGTTTTTT. The full variable domain, with the rest looked up from reference TRBV7-6 and TRBJ2-2, is GAGVSQSPRYKVTKRGQDVALRCDPISGHVSLYWYRQALGQGPEFLTYFNYEAQQDKSGLPNDRFSAERPEGSISTLTIQRTEQRDSAMYRCASSLVRTGGMYTGELFFGEGSRLTVL.

A single count supports this clone. Here the CDR3 DNA reads TGTGCCAGCAGTTCACGACAGGGGAGGAATCAGCCCCAGCATTTT. Protein product: CASSSRQGRNQPQHF. This rearrangement joins TRBV6-5 to TRBJ1-5; 8 nucleotides align to TRBD1. Germline CDR1 MNHEY, CDR2 SVGAGI. The CDR3 runs 15 residues. The V segment lost 4 bases and the J segment 4 bases; nucleotides outside the gene matches: 6.